This T cell receptor (beta chain) is drawn from a study of OX40 agonist ivuxolimab in advanced cancers. Whole-study context: Ivuxolimab doses were 0.01, 0.1, 0.3, 1.5, 3 or 10 mg/kg every 2 weeks.

Germline-derived CDR1 and CDR2 are MGHRA and YSYEKL. V was clipped by 2 bases and J by 1 base; unmatched bases: 5. The CDR3 runs to 15 residues. Produced via immunoSEQ multiplex PCR; TCRdb's table is partial and in-frame only. The sample shows 6,500 to 8,000 clones, approximately 84% of them seen only once. V is TRBV4-1 and J is TRBJ2-7; TRBD1 agrees at 7 bases. Source: CD4+ or CD8+ T cells sorted from blood, taken in a trial of the OX40 agonist ivuxolimab. The receptor comes from an adult with an advanced solid tumor such as melanoma, head and neck, liver or kidney cancer. The CDR3 region is CASSQPARGSYEQYF. Written as DNA, the CDR3 is TGCGCCAGCAGCCAACCCGCCAGGGGGTCCTACGAGCAGTACTTC.